This entry describes one T cell receptor beta chain. CDR3 length: 11 residues. From germline, CDR1 is SGDLS and CDR2 YYNGEE. The ends were cut back, 5 bases at V and 2 bases at J, with 4 bases in the middle. The data are from a study of CD8+CD57+ T cells in acquired aplastic anemia. The patients chosen for sequencing had shown expansion of CD8+CD57+ cells (detected by flow cytometry). Profiles of TCR beta VDJ and CDR3 were generated from a genomic DNA template. Each CDR3 protein gets one entry after TCRdb re-called the reads with MiXCR. The table lists a few hundred thousand distinct CDR3 sequences, under 55% of them singletons.

The sequenced sample was sorted CD4+, CD8+, or CD8+CD57+ T cells (not recorded which) from PBMCs. This receptor was taken from a human donor with aplastic anemia. This chain uses TRBV9 with TRBJ1-2, with D unclear. The CDR3 loop is CASRQNYGYTF. The CDR3 DNA reads TGTGCCAGCAGGCAGAACTATGGCTACACCTTC. Complete variable domain (other parts from reference TRBV9 and TRBJ1-2): DSGVTQTPKHLITATGQRVTLRCSPRSGDLSVYWYQQSLDQGLQFLIQYYNGEERAKGNILERFSAQQFPDLHSELNLSSLELGDSALYFCASRQNYGYTFGSGTRLTVV.